This T cell receptor (beta chain) was captured in a study of CD8+CD57+ T cells in acquired aplastic anemia. In the study overall: Each DNA sample taken from sorted CD4+ and CD8+ cells came to 3 to 4 ug on average.

Those patients picked for sequencing had displayed CD8+CD57+ cell expansion on flow cytometry. With no exception, the patients had severe acquired aplastic anemia. According to the study, genomic DNA was the template for TCR beta VDJ and CDR3 profiling. TCRdb re-analysed the reads in MiXCR, keeping a single row per CDR3 protein. The sample has 200,000 to 250,000 distinct CDR3 sequences, almost 50% seen once; the top ten hold 20%. Sequenced input: sorted CD4+, CD8+, or CD8+CD57+ T cells (not recorded which) from PBMCs. The receptor's source is a human donor with aplastic anemia.

The CDR3 DNA reads as TGTGCCAGCAGCGTAGGACTAGTAGGGGAGAGGCAGTTCTTC. Translated, it gives CASSVGLVGERQFF. This sequence joins TRBV9 and TRBJ2-1, with D maybe TRBD2 (6 bases). Germline V lookup: CDR1 SGDLS, CDR2 YYNGEE. With 0 bases removed from V and 12 bases from J, the gap between germline ends came to 16 bases. The CDR3 is 14 residues long.